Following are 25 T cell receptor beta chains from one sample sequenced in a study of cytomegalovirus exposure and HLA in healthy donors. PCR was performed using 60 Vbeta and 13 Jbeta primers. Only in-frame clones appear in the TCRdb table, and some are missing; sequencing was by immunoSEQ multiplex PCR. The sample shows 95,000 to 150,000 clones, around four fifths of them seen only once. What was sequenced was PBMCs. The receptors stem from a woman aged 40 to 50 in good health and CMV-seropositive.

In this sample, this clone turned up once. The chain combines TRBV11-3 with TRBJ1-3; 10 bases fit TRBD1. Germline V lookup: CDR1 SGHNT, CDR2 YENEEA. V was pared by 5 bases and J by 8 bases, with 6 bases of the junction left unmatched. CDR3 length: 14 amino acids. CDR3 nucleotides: TGTGCCAGCAGCCAAGCCGGACAGGGGGACACCATATATTTT. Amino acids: CASSQAGQGDTIYF.

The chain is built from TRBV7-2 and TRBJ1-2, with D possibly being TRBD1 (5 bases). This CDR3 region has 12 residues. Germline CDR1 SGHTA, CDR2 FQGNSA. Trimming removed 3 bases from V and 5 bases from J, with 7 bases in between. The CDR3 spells CASSLTAYGYTF. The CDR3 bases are TGTGCCAGCAGCTTGACAGCATATGGCTACACCTTC.

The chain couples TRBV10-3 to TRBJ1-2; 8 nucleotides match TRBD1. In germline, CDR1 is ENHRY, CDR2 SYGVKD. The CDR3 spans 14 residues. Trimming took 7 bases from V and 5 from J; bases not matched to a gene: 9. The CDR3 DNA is TGTGCCATCAAATTCGGACAGGGAGTATATGGCTACACCTTC. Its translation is CAIKFGQGVYGYTF.

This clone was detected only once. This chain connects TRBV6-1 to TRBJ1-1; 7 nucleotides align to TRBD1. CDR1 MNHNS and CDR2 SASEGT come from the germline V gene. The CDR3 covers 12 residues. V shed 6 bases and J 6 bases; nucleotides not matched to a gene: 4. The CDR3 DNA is TGTGCCAGCAGGCCGGGACAGTCTGAAGCTTTCTTT. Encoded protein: CASRPGQSEAFF.

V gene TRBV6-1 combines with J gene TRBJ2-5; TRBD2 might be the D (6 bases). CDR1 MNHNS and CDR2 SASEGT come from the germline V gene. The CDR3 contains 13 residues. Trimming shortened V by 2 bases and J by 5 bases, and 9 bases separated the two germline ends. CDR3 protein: CASSERGRETQYF. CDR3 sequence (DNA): TGTGCCAGCAGTGAACGGGGGAGGGAGACCCAGTACTTC.

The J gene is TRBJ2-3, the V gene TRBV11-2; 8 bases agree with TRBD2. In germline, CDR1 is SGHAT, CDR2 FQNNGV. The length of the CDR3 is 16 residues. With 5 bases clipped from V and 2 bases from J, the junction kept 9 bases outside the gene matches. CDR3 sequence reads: CASSPGTRIVTDTQYF. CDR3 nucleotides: TGTGCCAGCAGCCCGGGGACTAGAATTGTCACAGATACGCAGTATTTT.

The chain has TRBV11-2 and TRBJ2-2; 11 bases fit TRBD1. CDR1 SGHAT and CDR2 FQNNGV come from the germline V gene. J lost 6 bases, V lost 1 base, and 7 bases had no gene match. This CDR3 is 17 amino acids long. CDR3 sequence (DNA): TGTGCCAGCAGCTTAGCAAAGCTGGGACAGGGGGCCGGGGAGCTGTTTTTT. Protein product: CASSLAKLGQGAGELFF.

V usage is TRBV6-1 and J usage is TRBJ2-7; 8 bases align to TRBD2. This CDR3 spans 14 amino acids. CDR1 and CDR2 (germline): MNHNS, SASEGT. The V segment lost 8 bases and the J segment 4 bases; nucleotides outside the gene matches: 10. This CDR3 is CASEPGLVGYEQYF. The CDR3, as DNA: TGTGCCAGCGAACCGGGACTAGTGGGTTACGAGCAGTACTTC.

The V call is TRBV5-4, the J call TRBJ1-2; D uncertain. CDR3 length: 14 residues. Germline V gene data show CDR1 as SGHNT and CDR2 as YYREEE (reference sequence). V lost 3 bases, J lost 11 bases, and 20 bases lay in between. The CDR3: CASSSWAVQYRYTF. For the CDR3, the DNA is TGTGCCAGCAGCTCCTGGGCAGTCCAGTATCGGTACACCTTC.

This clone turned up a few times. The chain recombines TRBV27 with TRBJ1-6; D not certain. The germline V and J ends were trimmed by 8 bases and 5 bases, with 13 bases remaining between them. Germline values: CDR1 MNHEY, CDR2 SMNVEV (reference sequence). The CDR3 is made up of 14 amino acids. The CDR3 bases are TGTGCCAGCGCGATAAGGGAGAATAATTCACCCCTCCACTTT. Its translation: CASAIRENNSPLHF.

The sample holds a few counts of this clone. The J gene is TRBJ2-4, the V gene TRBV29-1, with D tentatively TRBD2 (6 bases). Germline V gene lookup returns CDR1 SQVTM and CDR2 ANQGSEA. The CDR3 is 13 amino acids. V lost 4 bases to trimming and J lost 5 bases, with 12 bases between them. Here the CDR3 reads CSVGAGWENIQYF. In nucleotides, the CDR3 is TGCAGCGTTGGAGCGGGCTGGGAAAACATTCAGTACTTC.

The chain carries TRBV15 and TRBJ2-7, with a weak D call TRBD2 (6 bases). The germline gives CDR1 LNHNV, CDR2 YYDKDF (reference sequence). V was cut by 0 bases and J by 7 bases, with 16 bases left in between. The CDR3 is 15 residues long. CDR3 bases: TGTGCCACCAGCAGAGATAAAGGAGGGTCAGGGGAGCAGTACTTC. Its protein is CATSRDKGGSGEQYF.

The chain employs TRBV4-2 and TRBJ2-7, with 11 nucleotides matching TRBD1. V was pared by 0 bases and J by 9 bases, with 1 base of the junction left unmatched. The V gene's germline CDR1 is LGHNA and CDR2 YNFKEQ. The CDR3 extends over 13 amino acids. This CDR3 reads CASSQEGQGGQYF. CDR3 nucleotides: TGTGCCAGCAGCCAAGAGGGACAGGGGGGGCAGTACTTC.

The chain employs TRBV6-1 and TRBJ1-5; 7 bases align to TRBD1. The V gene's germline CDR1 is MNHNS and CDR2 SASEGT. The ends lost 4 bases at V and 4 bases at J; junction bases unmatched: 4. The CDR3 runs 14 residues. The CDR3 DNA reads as TGTGCCAGCAGTGGGACAGGAGGAAATCAGCCCCAGCATTTT. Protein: CASSGTGGNQPQHF.

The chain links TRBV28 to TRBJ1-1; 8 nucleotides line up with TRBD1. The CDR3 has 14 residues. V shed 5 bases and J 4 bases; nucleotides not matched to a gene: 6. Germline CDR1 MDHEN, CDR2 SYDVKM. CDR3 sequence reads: CASSQLTGVTEAFF. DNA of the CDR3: TGTGCCAGCAGTCAATTGACAGGGGTCACTGAAGCTTTCTTT.

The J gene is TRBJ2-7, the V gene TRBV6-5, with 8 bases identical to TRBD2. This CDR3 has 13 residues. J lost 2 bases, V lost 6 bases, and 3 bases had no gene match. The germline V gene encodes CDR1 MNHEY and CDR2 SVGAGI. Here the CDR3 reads CASRTSVTYEQYF. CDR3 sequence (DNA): TGTGCCAGCAGGACTAGCGTTACCTACGAGCAGTACTTC.

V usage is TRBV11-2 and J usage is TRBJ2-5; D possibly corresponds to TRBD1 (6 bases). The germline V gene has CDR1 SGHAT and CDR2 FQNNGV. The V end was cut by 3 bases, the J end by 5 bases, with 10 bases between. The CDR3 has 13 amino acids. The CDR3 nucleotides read TGTGCCAGCAGCTTTTCAGGGGAGGAGACCCAGTACTTC. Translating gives CASSFSGEETQYF.

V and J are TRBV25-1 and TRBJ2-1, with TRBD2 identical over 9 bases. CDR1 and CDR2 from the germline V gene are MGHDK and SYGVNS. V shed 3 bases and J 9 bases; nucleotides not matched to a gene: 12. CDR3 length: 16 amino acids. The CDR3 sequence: CASSEIGTSSGGEQFF. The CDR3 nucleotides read TGTGCCAGCAGTGAGATAGGGACTAGCAGTGGCGGTGAGCAGTTCTTC.

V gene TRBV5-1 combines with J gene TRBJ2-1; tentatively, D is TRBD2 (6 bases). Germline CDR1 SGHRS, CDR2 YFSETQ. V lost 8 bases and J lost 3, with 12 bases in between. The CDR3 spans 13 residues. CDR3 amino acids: CASGLQGYNEQFF. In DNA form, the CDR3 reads TGCGCCAGTGGACTACAAGGCTACAATGAGCAGTTCTTC.

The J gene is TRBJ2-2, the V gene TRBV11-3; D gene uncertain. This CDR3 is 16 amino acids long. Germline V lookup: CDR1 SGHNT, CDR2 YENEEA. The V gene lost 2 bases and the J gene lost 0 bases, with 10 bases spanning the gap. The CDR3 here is CASSLNAGPNTGELFF. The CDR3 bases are TGTGCCAGCAGCTTAAACGCTGGGCCGAACACCGGGGAGCTGTTTTTT.

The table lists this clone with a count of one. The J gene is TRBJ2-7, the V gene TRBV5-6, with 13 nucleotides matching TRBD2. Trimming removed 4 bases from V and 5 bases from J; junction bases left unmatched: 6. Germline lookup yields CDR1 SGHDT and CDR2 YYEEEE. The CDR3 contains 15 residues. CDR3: CASSKGLAGWNEQYF. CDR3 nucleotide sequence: TGTGCCAGCAGCAAGGGACTAGCGGGATGGAACGAGCAGTACTTC.

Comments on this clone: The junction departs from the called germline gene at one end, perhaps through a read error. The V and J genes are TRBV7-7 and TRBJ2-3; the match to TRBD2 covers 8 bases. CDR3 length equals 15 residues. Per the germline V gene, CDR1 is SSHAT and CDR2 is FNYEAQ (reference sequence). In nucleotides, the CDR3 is TGTGCTAGCAGCCCCGGGGGGGGTATTAGAGATACGCAGTATTTT. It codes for CASSPGGGIRDTQYF.

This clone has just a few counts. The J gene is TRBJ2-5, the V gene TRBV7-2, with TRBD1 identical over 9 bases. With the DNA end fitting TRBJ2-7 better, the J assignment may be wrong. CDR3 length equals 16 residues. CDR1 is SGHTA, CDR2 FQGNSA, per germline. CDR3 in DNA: TGTGCCAGCAGCCTCAAAGTGGGACAGGGTACCCACGAGCAGTACTTC. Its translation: CASSLKVGQGTHEQYF.

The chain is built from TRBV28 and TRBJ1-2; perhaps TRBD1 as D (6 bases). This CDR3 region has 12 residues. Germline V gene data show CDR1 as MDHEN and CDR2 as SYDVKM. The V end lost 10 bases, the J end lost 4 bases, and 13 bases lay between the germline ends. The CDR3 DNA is TGTGCCACGGGACAAGGGTCCTATGGCTACACCTTC. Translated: CATGQGSYGYTF.

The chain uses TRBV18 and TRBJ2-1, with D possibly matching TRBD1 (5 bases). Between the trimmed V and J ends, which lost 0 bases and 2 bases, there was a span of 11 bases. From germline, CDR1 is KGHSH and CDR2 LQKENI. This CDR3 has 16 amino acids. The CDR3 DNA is TGTGCCAGCTCACCACCGGAGACAGCAACCTACAATGAGCAGTTCTTC. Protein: CASSPPETATYNEQFF. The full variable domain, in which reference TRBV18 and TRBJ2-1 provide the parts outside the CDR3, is NAGVMQNPRHLVRRRGQEARLRCSPMKGHSHVYWYRQLPEEGLKFMVYLQKENIIDESGMPKERFSAEFPKEGPSILRIQQVVRGDSAAYFCASSPPETATYNEQFFGPGTRLTVL.